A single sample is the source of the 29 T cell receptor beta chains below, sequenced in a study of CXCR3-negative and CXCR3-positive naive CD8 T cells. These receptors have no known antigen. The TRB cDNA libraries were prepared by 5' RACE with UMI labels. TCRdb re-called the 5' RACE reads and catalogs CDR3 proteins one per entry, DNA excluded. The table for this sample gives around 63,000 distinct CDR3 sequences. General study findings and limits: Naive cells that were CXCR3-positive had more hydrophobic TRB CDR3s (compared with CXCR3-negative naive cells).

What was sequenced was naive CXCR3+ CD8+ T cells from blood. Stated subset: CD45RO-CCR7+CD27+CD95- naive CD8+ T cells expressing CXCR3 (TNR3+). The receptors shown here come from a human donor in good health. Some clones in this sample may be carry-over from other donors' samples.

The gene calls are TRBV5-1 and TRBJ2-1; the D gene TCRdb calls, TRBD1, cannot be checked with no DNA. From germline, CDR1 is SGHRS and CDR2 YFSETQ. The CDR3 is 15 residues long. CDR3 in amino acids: CASRNDRAVYNEQFF.

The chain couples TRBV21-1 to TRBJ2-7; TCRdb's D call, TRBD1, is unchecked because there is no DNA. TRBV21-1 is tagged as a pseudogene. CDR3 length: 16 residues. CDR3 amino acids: CASSSPGQSLFYEQYF.

CDR3 sequence: CSVERSGEDNSYEQYF. V usage is TRBV29-1 and J usage is TRBJ2-7; without DNA, the TCRdb call of TRBD1 cannot be checked. This CDR3 is 16 amino acids long. CDR1 is SQVTM, CDR2 ANQGSEA, per germline.

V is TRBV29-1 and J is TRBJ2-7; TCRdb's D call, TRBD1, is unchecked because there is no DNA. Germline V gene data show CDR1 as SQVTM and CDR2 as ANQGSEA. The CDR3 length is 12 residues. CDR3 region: CSVPGPQGEQYF.

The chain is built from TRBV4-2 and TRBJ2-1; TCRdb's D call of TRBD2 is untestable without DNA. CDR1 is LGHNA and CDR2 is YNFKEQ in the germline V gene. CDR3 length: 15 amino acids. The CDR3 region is CASSQEAGGPDEQFF.

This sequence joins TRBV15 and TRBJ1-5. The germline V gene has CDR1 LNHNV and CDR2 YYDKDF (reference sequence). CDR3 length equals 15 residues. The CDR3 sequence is CATSGQTYSNQPQHF. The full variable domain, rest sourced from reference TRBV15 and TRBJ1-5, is DAMVIQNPRYQVTQFGKPVTLSCSQTLNHNVMYWYQQKSSQAPKLLFHYYDKDFNNEADTPDNFQSRRPNTSFCFLDIRSPGLGDTAMYLCATSGQTYSNQPQHFGDGTRLSIL.

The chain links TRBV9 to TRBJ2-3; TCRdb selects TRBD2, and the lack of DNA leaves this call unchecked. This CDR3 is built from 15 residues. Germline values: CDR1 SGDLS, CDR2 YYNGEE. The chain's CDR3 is CASSPSGTERDTQYF.

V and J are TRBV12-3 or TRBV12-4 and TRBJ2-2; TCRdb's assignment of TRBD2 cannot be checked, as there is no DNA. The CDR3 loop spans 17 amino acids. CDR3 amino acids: CASGTSGGPDNTGELFF.

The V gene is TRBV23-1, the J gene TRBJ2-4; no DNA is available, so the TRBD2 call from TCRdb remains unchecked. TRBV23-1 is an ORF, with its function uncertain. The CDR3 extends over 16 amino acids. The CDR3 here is CASSRSAEVPKNIQYF.

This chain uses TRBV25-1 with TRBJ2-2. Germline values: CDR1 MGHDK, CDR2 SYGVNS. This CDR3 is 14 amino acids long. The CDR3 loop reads CASSESSDTGELFF.

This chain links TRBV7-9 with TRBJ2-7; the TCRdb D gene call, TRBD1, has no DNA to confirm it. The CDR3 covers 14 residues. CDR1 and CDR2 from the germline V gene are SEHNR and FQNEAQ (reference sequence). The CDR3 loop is CASSDPGQAYEQYF.

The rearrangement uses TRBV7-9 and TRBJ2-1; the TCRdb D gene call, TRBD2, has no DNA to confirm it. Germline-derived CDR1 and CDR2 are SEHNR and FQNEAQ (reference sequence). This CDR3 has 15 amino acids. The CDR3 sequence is CASSLGGGLYSEQFF.

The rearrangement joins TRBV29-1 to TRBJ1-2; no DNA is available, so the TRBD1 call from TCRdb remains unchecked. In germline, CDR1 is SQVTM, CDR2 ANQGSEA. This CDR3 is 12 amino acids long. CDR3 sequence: CSVEQGYYGYTF. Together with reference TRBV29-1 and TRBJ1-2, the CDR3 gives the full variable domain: SAVISQKPSRDICQRGTSLTIQCQVDSQVTMMFWYRQQPGQSLTLIATANQGSEATYESGFVIDKFPISRPNLTFSTLTVSNMSPEDSSIYLCSVEQGYYGYTFGSGTRLTVV.

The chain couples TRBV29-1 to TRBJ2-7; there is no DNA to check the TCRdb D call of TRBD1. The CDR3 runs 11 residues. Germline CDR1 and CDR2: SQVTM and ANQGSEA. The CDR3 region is CSGTGVFEQYF.

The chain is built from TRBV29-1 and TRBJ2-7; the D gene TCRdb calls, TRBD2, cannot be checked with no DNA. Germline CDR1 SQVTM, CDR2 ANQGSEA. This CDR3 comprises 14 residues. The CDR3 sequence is CSVEDASGGNEQYF.

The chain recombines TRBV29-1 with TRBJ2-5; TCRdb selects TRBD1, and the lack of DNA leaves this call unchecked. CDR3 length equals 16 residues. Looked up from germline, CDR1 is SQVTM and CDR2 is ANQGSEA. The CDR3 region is CSVDTLGDILGETQYF.

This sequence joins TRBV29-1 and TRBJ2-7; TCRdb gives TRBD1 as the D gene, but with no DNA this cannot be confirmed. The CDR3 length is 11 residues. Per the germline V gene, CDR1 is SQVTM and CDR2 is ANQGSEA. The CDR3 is CSVGQGNEQYF.

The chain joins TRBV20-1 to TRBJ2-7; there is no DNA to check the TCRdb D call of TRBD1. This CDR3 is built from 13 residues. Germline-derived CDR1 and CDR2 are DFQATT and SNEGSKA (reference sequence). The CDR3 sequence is CSATTGSSYEQYF.

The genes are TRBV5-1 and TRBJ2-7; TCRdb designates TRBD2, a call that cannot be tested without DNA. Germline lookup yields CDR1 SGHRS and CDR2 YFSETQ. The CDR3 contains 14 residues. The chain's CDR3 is CASSAQGPPDVGDF.

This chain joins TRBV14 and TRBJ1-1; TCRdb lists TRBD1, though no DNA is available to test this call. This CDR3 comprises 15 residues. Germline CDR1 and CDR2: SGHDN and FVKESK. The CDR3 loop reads CASSLMDRTNTEAFF.

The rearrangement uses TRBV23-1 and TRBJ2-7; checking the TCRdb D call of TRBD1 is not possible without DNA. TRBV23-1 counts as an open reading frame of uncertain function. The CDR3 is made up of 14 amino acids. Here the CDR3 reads CASGGRMPLYEQYF.

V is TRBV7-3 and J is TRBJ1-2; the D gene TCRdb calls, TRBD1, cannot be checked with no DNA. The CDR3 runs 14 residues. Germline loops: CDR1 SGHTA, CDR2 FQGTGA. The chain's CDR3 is CASSYPGQGSGYTF.

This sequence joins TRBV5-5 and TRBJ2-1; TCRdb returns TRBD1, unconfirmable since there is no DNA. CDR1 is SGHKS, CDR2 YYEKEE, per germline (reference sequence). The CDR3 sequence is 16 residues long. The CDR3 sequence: CASSLAGQVSYNEQFF.

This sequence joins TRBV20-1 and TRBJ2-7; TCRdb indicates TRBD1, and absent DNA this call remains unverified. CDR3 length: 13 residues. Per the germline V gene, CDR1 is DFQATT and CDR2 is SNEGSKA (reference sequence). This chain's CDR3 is CSARDRLRGEQYF.

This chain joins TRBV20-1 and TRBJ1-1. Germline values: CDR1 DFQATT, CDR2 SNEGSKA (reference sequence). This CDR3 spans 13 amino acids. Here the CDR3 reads CSARERGTREAFF.

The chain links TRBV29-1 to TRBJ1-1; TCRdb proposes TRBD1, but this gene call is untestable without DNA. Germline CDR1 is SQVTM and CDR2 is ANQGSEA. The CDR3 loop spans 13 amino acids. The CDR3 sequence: CSVFRGPNTEAFF. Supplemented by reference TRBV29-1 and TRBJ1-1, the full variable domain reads SAVISQKPSRDICQRGTSLTIQCQVDSQVTMMFWYRQQPGQSLTLIATANQGSEATYESGFVIDKFPISRPNLTFSTLTVSNMSPEDSSIYLCSVFRGPNTEAFFGQGTRLTVV.

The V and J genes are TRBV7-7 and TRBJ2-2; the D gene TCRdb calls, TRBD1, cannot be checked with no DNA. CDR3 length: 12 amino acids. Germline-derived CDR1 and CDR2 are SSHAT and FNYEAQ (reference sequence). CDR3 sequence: CASSQGAGELFF.

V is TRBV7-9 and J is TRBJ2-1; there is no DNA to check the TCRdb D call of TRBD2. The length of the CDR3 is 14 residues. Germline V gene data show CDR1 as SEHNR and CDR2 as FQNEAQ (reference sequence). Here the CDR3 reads CASSPRTSGNEQFF.

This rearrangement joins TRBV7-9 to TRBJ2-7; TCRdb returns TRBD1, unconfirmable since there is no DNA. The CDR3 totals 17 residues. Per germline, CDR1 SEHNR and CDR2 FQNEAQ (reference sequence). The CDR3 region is CASSLGGGERFPSEQYF.